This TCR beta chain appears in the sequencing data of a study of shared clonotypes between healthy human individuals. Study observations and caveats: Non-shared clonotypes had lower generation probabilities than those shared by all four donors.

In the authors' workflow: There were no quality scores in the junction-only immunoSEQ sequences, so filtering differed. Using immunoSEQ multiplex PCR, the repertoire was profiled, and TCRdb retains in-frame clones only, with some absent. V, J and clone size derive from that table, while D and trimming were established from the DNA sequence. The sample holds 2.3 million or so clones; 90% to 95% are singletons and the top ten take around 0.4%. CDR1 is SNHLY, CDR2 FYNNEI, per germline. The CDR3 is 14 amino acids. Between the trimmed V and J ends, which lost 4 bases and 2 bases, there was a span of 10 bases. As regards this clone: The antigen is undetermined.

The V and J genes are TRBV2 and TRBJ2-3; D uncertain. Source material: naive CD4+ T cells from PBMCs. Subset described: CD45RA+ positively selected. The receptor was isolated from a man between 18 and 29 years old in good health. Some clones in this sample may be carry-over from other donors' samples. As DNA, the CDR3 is TGTGCCAGCAGTGTTCGAGAGCACACAGATACGCAGTATTTT. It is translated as CASSVREHTDTQYF.